These 9 T cell receptor beta chains were sequenced from one sample in a study of Ad26.COV2.S vaccination and SARS-CoV-2 variants. Here immunoSEQ multiplex PCR was the method, and the copy in TCRdb shows in-frame clones only, minus some. The repertoire has fewer than 800,000 clones, about 89% of them found once; the top ten carry about 1.5%. Treatment reported: around 19 received Ad26.COV2.S at low or high dose, single or two shots; 5 received placebo; per-sample allocation not given. Samples were taken on day 63 after the first vaccine or placebo injection. Sequencing was performed on peripheral blood, taken in a trial of Ad26.COV2.S vaccine versus placebo. These receptors came from a person aged 18-65 years who received the Ad26.COV2.S COVID-19 vaccine or a placebo.

J is TRBJ2-7 and V is TRBV2, with a weak D call TRBD2 (6 bases). Germline CDR1 and CDR2: SNHLY and FYNNEI. CDR3 length equals 12 residues. Trimming removed 5 bases from V and 2 bases from J, with 7 bases in between. The CDR3 nucleotides are TGTGCCAGCAGTCGGGAGACCTACGAGCAGTACTTC. Translating it yields CASSRETYEQYF.

J is TRBJ1-2 and V is TRBV7-2, with no clear D. Deletions cut 7 bases from V and 7 bases from J, with 10 bases between. The CDR3 spans 11 residues. CDR1 and CDR2 from the germline V gene are SGHTA and FQGNSA. The CDR3 coding sequence is TGTGCCAGCACCCCGCTCGGTGGCTACACCTTC. The encoded protein is CASTPLGGYTF.

The CDR3: CASSSGTSVDNEQFF. As DNA, the CDR3 is TGTGCCAGCAGCTCCGGGACTAGCGTTGACAATGAGCAGTTCTTC. The V call is TRBV5-4, the J call TRBJ2-1, with 10 nucleotides matching TRBD2. The CDR3 runs to 15 residues. Trimming at V came to 3 bases and at J to 5 bases, leaving 5 bases not matched to a gene. Germline values: CDR1 SGHNT, CDR2 YYREEE (reference sequence).

This clone is a singleton in its sample. V usage is TRBV30 and J usage is TRBJ2-1, with a possible D match to TRBD1 (6 bases). CDR1 and CDR2 (germline): GTSNPN, SVGIG (reference sequence). This CDR3 contains 13 residues. Trimming stripped 4 bases from V and 4 bases from J, with 11 bases between. The CDR3 reads CAWKGQPYNEQFF. CDR3 DNA: TGTGCCTGGAAAGGACAGCCTTACAATGAGCAGTTCTTC.

The J gene is TRBJ1-3, the V gene TRBV25-1; possibly TRBD1 for D (6 bases). V was pared by 5 bases and J by 0 bases, with 8 bases between. The CDR3 contains 14 residues. Germline V lookup: CDR1 MGHDK, CDR2 SYGVNS. In DNA, the CDR3 is TGTGCCAGCAGTCAGGGGAGCTCTGGAAACACCATATATTTT. Translated, it gives CASSQGSSGNTIYF.

The chain employs TRBV5-6 and TRBJ1-1; D might be TRBD1 (5 bases). Germline values: CDR1 SGHDT, CDR2 YYEEEE. The V end was cut by 0 bases, the J end by 4 bases, with 13 bases between. CDR3 length equals 15 residues. In nucleotides, the CDR3 is TGTGCCAGCAGCTTGGGATGGGGCAGGGTCACTGAAGCTTTCTTT. Its translation is CASSLGWGRVTEAFF.

V and J are TRBV18 and TRBJ1-5; TRBD1 aligns across 7 bases. The CDR3 sequence is 15 residues long. Germline V gives CDR1 KGHSH, CDR2 LQKENI. The ends lost 3 bases at V and 5 bases at J; junction bases unmatched: 7. The CDR3 loop reads CASSPRDSLDQPQHF. The CDR3 coding sequence is TGTGCCAGCTCACCTCGGGACAGTTTGGATCAGCCCCAGCATTTT.

The V and J genes are TRBV10-3 and TRBJ2-7; 13 bases are shared with TRBD2. The J segment lost 3 bases and the V segment lost 5 bases, leaving 7 bases of the junction unmatched. This CDR3 comprises 16 residues. Per the germline V gene, CDR1 is ENHRY and CDR2 is SYGVKD. The CDR3 reads CAISMAGTSGVYEQYF. DNA for the CDR3: TGTGCCATCAGTATGGCCGGGACTAGCGGGGTCTACGAGCAGTACTTC.

The rearrangement links TRBV7-2 to TRBJ2-7; 7 bases align to TRBD1. The CDR3 length is 13 residues. Germline-derived CDR1 and CDR2 are SGHTA and FQGNSA. V was clipped by 5 bases and J by 7 bases; unmatched bases: 8. The CDR3 sequence is CASSPDRKREQYF. The CDR3 DNA reads TGTGCCAGCAGCCCGGACAGGAAAAGGGAGCAGTACTTC.